This T cell receptor beta chain was retrieved from a study of shared clonotypes between healthy human individuals. The CDR3 totals 18 residues. The V gene end was trimmed by 1 base and the J gene end by 4 bases; junction bases not matched to a gene: 9. Germline V gene sequence: CDR1 MGHRA, CDR2 YSYEKL. Template amounts of approximately 300 ng DNA, approximately 30,000 T cell genomes, were employed in unsorted PBMC replicate PCRs. Some clones are missing from TCRdb's copy, which holds only in-frame ones; the method was immunoSEQ multiplex PCR. The data hold about half a million clones, with less than 80% observed a single time. Details on this clone: As yet, its antigen is unknown.

Study-level findings and limits: Only blood was sampled, and tissue TCR repertoires likely differ from blood ones.

This TCR came from a woman aged 40 to 50 in good health. Some clones in this sample may be carry-over from other donors' samples. This chain connects TRBV4-1 to TRBJ2-1, with 11 nucleotides matching TRBD2. What was sequenced was PBMCs. This CDR3 is CASSQAPGLAVQYNEQFF. The CDR3 DNA follows: TGCGCCAGCAGCCAAGCCCCGGGACTAGCGGTTCAATACAATGAGCAGTTCTTC.